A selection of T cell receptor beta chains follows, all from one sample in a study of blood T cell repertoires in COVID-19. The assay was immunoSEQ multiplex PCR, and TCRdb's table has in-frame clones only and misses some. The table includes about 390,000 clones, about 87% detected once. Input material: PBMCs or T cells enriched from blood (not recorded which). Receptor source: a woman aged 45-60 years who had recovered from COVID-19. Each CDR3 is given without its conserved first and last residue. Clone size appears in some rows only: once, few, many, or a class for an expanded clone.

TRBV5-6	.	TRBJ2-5	ASSIGGARETQY
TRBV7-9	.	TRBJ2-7	ASSLDRGGWHEQY
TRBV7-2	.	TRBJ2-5	ASGLAGSRVGTQY
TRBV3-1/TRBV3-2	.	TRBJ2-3	ASSPPMPVDTQY
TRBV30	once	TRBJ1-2	AWSAGRDYGYT
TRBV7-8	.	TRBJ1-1	ASSPRTPTEAF
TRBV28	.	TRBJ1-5	ASRQKPGYSNQPQH
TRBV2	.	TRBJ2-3	ASSKGQGLDVRDTQY
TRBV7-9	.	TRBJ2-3	ASSPRYTDTQY
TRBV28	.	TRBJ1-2	ASSTRVAGHGYT